Listed below are T cell receptor beta chains from one sample, sequenced in a study of blood T cell repertoires in COVID-19. The assay was immunoSEQ multiplex PCR, and TCRdb's table has in-frame clones only and misses some. The sample lists more than 200,000 clones, around 87% occurring once. The sequencing sample was made of PBMCs or T cells enriched from blood (not recorded which). These receptors all stem from a man aged 25-45 years in a cohort exposed to, infected with or recovered from COVID-19 (not recorded which). CDR3s include the opening cysteine and the closing phenylalanine or tryptophan. The D gene is left open where the match is weak. Expanded clones get a size class; other rows say once, few or many, or leave the size out.

size	length	V	J	D	CDR3	DNA
NA	12	TRBV28	TRBJ2-7	NA	CASRGLPYEQYF	TGTGCCAGCAGGGGACTGCCCTACGAGCAGTACTTC
NA	16	TRBV6-5	TRBJ2-1	NA	CASSSLSGRSGGEQFF	TGTGCCAGCAGTTCTCTTAGCGGAAGGAGTGGTGGTGAGCAGTTCTTC
NA	16	TRBV7-2	TRBJ2-3	NA	CASSLVGGSSTDTQYF	TGTGCCAGCAGCCTGGTCGGAGGGTCGAGCACAGATACGCAGTATTTT
NA	14	TRBV28	TRBJ1-5	NA	CASSPYRVGQPQHF	TGTGCCAGCAGTCCGTACAGGGTGGGTCAGCCCCAGCATTTT
NA	17	TRBV9	TRBJ2-4	NA	CASSVGGGSGAKNIQYF	TGTGCCAGCAGCGTCGGAGGAGGTTCCGGGGCCAAAAACATTCAGTACTTC
NA	14	TRBV7-9	TRBJ2-1	NA	CASSLAGTYNEQFF	TGTGCCAGCAGCTTAGCCGGGACATACAATGAGCAGTTCTTC
NA	14	TRBV2	TRBJ1-4	TRBD1	CASWMTGVNEKLFF	TGTGCCAGCTGGATGACAGGGGTTAATGAAAAACTGTTTTTT
NA	16	TRBV7-3	TRBJ2-1	TRBD2	CASSSNGLADLNEQFF	TGTGCCAGCAGCAGTAACGGACTAGCGGATCTCAATGAGCAGTTCTTC
NA	15	TRBV20-1	TRBJ2-1	TRBD1	CSASIGTGGDNEQFF	TGCAGTGCTAGTATTGGGACAGGGGGGGACAATGAGCAGTTCTTC
once	13	TRBV15	TRBJ1-1	NA	CATSTSRGTEAFF	TGTGCCACCAGCACCTCTAGGGGGACTGAAGCTTTCTTT
NA	17	TRBV4-1	TRBJ2-3	TRBD2	CASSQRIAGAWTDTQYF	TGCGCCAGCAGCCAACGGATAGCGGGAGCCTGGACAGATACGCAGTATTTT
NA	16	TRBV21-1	TRBJ2-1	NA	CASSKCETSGNNEQFF	TGTGCCAGCAGCAAGTGTGAGACTAGCGGGAACAATGAGCAGTTCTTC
NA	17	TRBV4-1	TRBJ1-5	TRBD1	CASSQLGQAYSNQPQHF	TGCGCCAGCAGCCAACTAGGACAGGCTTATAGCAATCAGCCCCAGCATTTT
NA	13	TRBV18	TRBJ1-1	NA	CASSPKRGTEAFF	TGTGCCAGCTCACCGAAGAGGGGGACTGAAGCTTTCTTT
NA	18	TRBV27	TRBJ2-2	TRBD2	CASSSPTLAGAGTGELFF	TGTGCCAGCAGTTCCCCTACCTTGGCGGGAGCAGGCACCGGGGAGCTGTTTTTT
NA	14	TRBV7-2	TRBJ2-3	NA	CASSLGGGGDTQYF	TGTGCCAGCAGCTTAGGGGGGGGCGGAGATACGCAGTATTTT
NA	16	TRBV3-1/TRBV3-2	TRBJ2-7	TRBD1	CASSQGRPTGIDEQYF	TGTGCCAGCAGCCAAGGCCGACCGACAGGGATCGACGAGCAGTACTTC
NA	15	TRBV28	TRBJ1-4	TRBD1	CAIKRGGSTNEKLFF	TGTGCCATTAAACGAGGGGGCTCAACTAATGAAAAACTGTTTTTT
NA	12	TRBV9	TRBJ2-3	NA	CASSAGTDTQYF	TGTGCCAGCAGCGCTGGCACAGATACGCAGTATTTT
NA	15	TRBV5-6	TRBJ1-3	TRBD1	CASSLGQGAGNTIYF	TGTGCCAGCAGCTTGGGACAGGGGGCTGGAAACACCATATATTTT